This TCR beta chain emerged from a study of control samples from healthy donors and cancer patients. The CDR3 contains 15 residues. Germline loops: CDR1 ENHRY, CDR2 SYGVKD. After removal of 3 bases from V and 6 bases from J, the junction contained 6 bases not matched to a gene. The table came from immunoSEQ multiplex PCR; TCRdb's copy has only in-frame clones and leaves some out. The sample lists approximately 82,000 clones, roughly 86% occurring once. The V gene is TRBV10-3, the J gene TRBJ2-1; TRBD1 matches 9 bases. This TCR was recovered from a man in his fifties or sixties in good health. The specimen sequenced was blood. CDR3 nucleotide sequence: TGTGCCATCAGTGACCTCCCGGACAGGGGCAATGAGCAGTTCTTC. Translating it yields CAISDLPDRGNEQFF.